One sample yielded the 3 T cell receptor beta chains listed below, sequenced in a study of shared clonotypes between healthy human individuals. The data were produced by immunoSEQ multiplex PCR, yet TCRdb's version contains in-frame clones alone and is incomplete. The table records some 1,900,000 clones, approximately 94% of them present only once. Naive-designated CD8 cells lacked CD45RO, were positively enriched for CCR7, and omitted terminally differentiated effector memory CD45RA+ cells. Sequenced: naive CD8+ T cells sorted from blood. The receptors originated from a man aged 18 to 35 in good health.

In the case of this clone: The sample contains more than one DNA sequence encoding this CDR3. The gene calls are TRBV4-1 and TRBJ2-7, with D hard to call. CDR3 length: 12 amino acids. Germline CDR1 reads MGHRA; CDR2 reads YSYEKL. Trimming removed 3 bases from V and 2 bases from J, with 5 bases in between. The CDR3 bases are TGCGCCAGCAGCCAGGGTACCTACGAGCAGTACTTC. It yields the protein CASSQGTYEQYF.

CDR3 sequence (DNA): TGTGCCAGCAGCTGGGGAACAGGGGGGCCCCAGCATTTT. Translation: CASSWGTGGPQHF. V and J are TRBV5-6 and TRBJ1-5, with 8 bases that match TRBD1. CDR3 length equals 13 residues. V gave up 3 bases and J gave up 9 bases; unmatched junction bases: 5. The germline CDR1 and CDR2 sequences are SGHDT and YYEEEE.

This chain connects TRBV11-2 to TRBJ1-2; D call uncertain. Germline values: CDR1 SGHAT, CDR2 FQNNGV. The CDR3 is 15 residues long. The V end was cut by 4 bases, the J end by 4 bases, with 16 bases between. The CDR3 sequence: CASSSSFASLYGYTF. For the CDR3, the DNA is TGTGCCAGCAGCTCCTCATTCGCTAGTCTCTATGGCTACACCTTC.